Following are 16 T cell receptor beta chains from one sample sequenced in a study of regulatory T cells in long-lasting Graves disease. Time point reported: newly diagnosed GD, antithyroid drugs for less than 3 months. From RNA extracted from PBMCs, the TCR library was made. Arm-PCR of CDR3 regions and iRepertoire HTBI primers were used to build TCR beta libraries. A single record per CDR3 protein comes from TCRdb applying MiXCR to the multiplex PCR reads. The sample includes fewer than 650,000 distinct CDR3 sequences, roughly 15% of them seen just once. Separately, the same data were catalogued under a study of T cells in Graves' hyperthyroidism and ophthalmopathy.

The sample consisted of peripheral blood mononuclear cells (PBMCs), taken at new diagnosis, from a patient treated with antithyroid drugs. The receptors originated from a woman in her 30s with Graves disease.

The chain carries TRBV30 and TRBJ2-7; 8 bases fit TRBD2. The germline gives CDR1 GTSNPN, CDR2 SVGIG (reference sequence). The length of the CDR3 is 15 residues. The ends lost 5 bases at V and 2 bases at J; junction bases unmatched: 11. In DNA, the CDR3 is TGTGCCTGGGTACCGGGGGGGCGAAAGGCCTACGAGCAGTACTTC. Translating it yields CAWVPGGRKAYEQYF.

This clonotype was picked up a small number of times. The chain has TRBV7-2 and TRBJ1-2; TRBD1 aligns across 9 bases. In germline, CDR1 is SGHTA, CDR2 FQGNSA. Trimming removed 5 bases from V and 7 bases from J; junction bases left unmatched: 17. This CDR3 spans 17 amino acids. CDR3 loop: CASSRFFYTDRGGGYTF. The CDR3 DNA follows: TGTGCCAGCAGCCGATTTTTCTATACCGACAGGGGGGGTGGCTACACCTTC.

The chain joins TRBV6-1 to TRBJ2-1; D remains unclear. Judging by the DNA end, TRBJ2-5 fits better; the J call may be wrong. From germline, CDR1 is MNHNS and CDR2 SASEGT. The CDR3 consists of 15 residues. The CDR3 spells CASSEAIFGVKTQYF. CDR3 nucleotides: TGTGCCAGCAGTGAAGCGATTTTTGGGGTGAAGACCCAGTACTTC.

This clonotype was counted many times. The chain links TRBV28 to TRBJ1-6; TRBD1 matches 8 bases. The germline V gene encodes CDR1 MDHEN and CDR2 SYDVKM. The CDR3 covers 13 residues. Trimming removed 5 bases from V and 9 bases from J; junction bases left unmatched: 3. In nucleotides, the CDR3 is TGTGCCAGCAGTGGACAGGGCACTTCACCCCTCCACTTT. This sequence encodes CASSGQGTSPLHF.

This clonotype was picked up many times. The gene calls are TRBV11-2 and TRBJ2-7, with TRBD2 identical over 7 bases. V shed 4 bases and J 0 bases; nucleotides not matched to a gene: 6. The CDR3 consists of 15 residues. Germline CDR1 is SGHAT and CDR2 is FQNNGV. The DNA of the CDR3 is TGTGCCAGCAGCTCCTTAGCGGGTTTCTCCTACGAGCAGTACTTC. The encoded protein is CASSSLAGFSYEQYF.

This clonotype was seen at least ten times. The rearrangement uses TRBV29-1 and TRBJ1-4, with D tentatively TRBD1 (5 bases). CDR1 SQVTM and CDR2 ANQGSEA come from the germline V gene. V gave up 2 bases and J gave up 7 bases, with 23 bases separating them. The CDR3 is 17 amino acids. CDR3 nucleotide sequence: TGCAGCGTTGAATCCCCCGGGGGAACGACGCGGGGTGAAAAACTGTTTTTT. Translation gives CSVESPGGTTRGEKLFF. Full variable domain (missing parts from reference TRBV29-1 and TRBJ1-4): SAVISQKPSRDICQRGTSLTIQCQVDSQVTMMFWYRQQPGQSLTLIATANQGSEATYESGFVIDKFPISRPNLTFSTLTVSNMSPEDSSIYLCSVESPGGTTRGEKLFFGSGTQLSVL.

This clonotype was counted at least ten times. The rearrangement links TRBV11-2 to TRBJ1-6; D remains unclear. CDR1 SGHAT and CDR2 FQNNGV come from the germline V gene. The CDR3 spans 15 residues. Trimming cost V 2 bases and J 0 bases, with 5 bases left between them. CDR3 bases: TGTGCCAGCAGCTTATCACGCTCCTATAATTCACCCCTCCACTTT. Its translation: CASSLSRSYNSPLHF.

This chain links TRBV5-4 with TRBJ1-5; D is possibly TRBD1 (5 bases). This CDR3 has 15 amino acids. Germline V CDR1 and CDR2: SGHNT, YYREEE (reference sequence). V was shortened by 7 bases and J by 0 bases, with 14 bases between the two germline ends. CDR3 nucleotide sequence: TGTGCCAGCGGACCGGGACCCTATAGCAATCAGCCCCAGCATTTT. Protein product: CASGPGPYSNQPQHF.

The table lists this clonotype with a few counts. This rearrangement joins TRBV19 to TRBJ2-1; 8 bases are shared with TRBD2. The CDR3 runs to 15 residues. The junction had 4 bases not matched to a gene; V was cut back by 2 bases and J by 4 bases. The germline CDR1 and CDR2 sequences are LNHDA and SQIVND (reference sequence). Here the CDR3 reads CASSITSGAYNEQFF. The CDR3 nucleotides read TGTGCCAGTAGTATAACTAGCGGAGCGTACAATGAGCAGTTCTTC.

V gene TRBV27 combines with J gene TRBJ2-3, with D possibly TRBD2 on 5 matching bases. The CDR3 runs 17 residues. V lost 4 bases to trimming and J lost 3 bases, with 20 bases between them. Looked up from germline, CDR1 is MNHEY and CDR2 is SMNVEV (reference sequence). Written as DNA, the CDR3 is TGTGCCAGCAGTTCGCAGGCCGATCCCGGAGGAACAGATACGCAGTATTTT. It translates to CASSSQADPGGTDTQYF.

This clonotype appeared a few times. The chain is built from TRBV28 and TRBJ1-6, with D possibly being TRBD1 (6 bases). Germline V lookup: CDR1 MDHEN, CDR2 SYDVKM. Trimming stripped 6 bases from V and 11 bases from J, with 14 bases between. This CDR3 has 13 amino acids. CDR3 sequence reads: CASSRAGGPPLHF. The CDR3 DNA reads TGTGCCAGCAGCCGAGCCGGGGGCCCACCCCTCCACTTT.

This clonotype occurred many times. The chain carries TRBV28 and TRBJ1-5, with TRBD1 matching 9 bases. Losses at the gene ends were 6 bases for V and 5 bases for J; bases not matched to a gene: 11. The CDR3 runs to 16 residues. Germline V gene lookup returns CDR1 MDHEN and CDR2 SYDVKM. CDR3 nucleotide sequence: TGTGCCAGCAGCCCACCACCGGGACAGGGCCATCAGCCCCAGCATTTT. This encodes CASSPPPGQGHQPQHF.

This clonotype was detected ten times or more. The V call is TRBV5-1, the J call TRBJ2-1; no firm D call. The CDR3 has 12 residues. Germline CDR1 is SGHRS and CDR2 is YFSETQ. Trimming removed 4 bases at V and 4 bases at J, with 6 bases between. CDR3 region: CASSARYNEQFF. CDR3 DNA: TGCGCCAGCAGCGCTCGGTACAATGAGCAGTTCTTC.

This clonotype was seen a few times. V is TRBV19 and J is TRBJ1-1; D possibly corresponds to TRBD1 (6 bases). Germline CDR1 is LNHDA and CDR2 is SQIVND (reference sequence). CDR3 size: 12 residues. Trimming removed 7 bases from V and 10 bases from J, with 16 bases in between. The chain's CDR3 is CASNILQGPAFF. CDR3 coding DNA: TGTGCCAGTAACATACTACAGGGTCCAGCTTTCTTT.

This chain uses TRBV30 with TRBJ2-5; no reliable D call. In germline, CDR1 is GTSNPN, CDR2 SVGIG (reference sequence). Trimming stripped 1 base from V and 2 bases from J, with 8 bases between. The CDR3 totals 13 residues. The CDR3: CAWSAAVQETQYF. The CDR3 DNA reads as TGTGCCTGGAGTGCGGCAGTACAAGAGACCCAGTACTTC.

This clonotype appeared many times. V usage is TRBV27 and J usage is TRBJ2-7; tentatively, D is TRBD2 (6 bases). Germline assignment: CDR1 MNHEY and CDR2 SMNVEV (reference sequence). The CDR3 contains 13 residues. V gave up 6 bases and J gave up 3 bases, with 12 bases separating them. This CDR3 reads CASREGPLYEQYF. As DNA, the CDR3 is TGTGCCAGCAGGGAGGGTCCTCTCTACGAGCAGTACTTC.